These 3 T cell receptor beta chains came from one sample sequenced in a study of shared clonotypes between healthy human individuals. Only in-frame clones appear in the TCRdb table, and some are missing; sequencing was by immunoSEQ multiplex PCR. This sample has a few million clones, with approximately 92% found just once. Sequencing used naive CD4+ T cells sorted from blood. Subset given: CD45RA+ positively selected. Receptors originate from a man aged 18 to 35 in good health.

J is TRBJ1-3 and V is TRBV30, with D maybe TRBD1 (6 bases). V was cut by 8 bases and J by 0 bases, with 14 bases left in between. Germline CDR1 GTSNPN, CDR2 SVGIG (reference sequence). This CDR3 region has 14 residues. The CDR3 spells CAGLETGSGNTIYF. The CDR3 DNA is TGTGCCGGATTGGAGACAGGCTCTGGAAACACCATATATTTT.

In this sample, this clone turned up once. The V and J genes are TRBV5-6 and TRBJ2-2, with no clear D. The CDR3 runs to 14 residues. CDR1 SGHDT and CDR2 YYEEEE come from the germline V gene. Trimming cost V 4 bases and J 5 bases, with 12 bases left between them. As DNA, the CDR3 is TGTGCCAGCAGCCTATGGTTAGGAACCGGGGAGCTGTTTTTT. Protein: CASSLWLGTGELFF.

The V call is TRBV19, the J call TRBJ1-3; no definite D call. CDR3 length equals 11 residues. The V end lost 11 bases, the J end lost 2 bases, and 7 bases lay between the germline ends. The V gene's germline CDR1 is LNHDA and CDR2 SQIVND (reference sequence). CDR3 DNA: TGTGCCGGGGTTACTGGAAACACCATATATTTT. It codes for CAGVTGNTIYF.